Below are 16 T cell receptor beta chains sequenced from a single sample in a study of T cell responses to AZD1222 COVID-19 vaccine. Profiling relied on immunoSEQ multiplex PCR, and the TCRdb table lists in-frame clones only, not all of them. This table has about 120,000 clones, more than 70% appearing once. Sequenced here: peripheral blood, sampled on day 0 of AZD1222 vaccination. The receptor set was obtained from an adult in good health.

The V gene is TRBV18, the J gene TRBJ1-2, with unresolved D. This CDR3 has 16 amino acids. The germline CDR1 and CDR2 sequences are KGHSH and LQKENI. V lost 3 bases and J 1 base, leaving 15 bases between the germline ends. CDR3 sequence (DNA): TGTGCCAGCTCACCGACTCAGGTAGTCGTTAACTATGGCTACACCTTC. Translating it yields CASSPTQVVVNYGYTF.

CDR3 sequence (DNA): TGTGCCATCAATGGACTAGCGGCCAATGAGCAGTTCTTC. It encodes CAINGLAANEQFF. This chain links TRBV10-3 with TRBJ2-1, with 10 bases lining up with TRBD2. CDR3 size: 13 residues. The germline V gene has CDR1 ENHRY and CDR2 SYGVKD. Trimming at V came to 7 bases and at J to 6 bases, leaving 3 bases not matched to a gene.

This clone has more than one count but fewer than ten. The V and J genes are TRBV7-2 and TRBJ2-2, with TRBD2 as a possible D gene (6 bases). The V end was cut by 7 bases, the J end by 5 bases, with 17 bases between. The CDR3 is 15 amino acids. Germline V gene sequence: CDR1 SGHTA, CDR2 FQGNSA. CDR3 DNA sequence: TGTGCCAGCAACAAGGCGGGGATAGGGACCGGGGAGCTGTTTTTT. The encoded protein is CASNKAGIGTGELFF.

This clone was detected once. The chain is built from TRBV19 and TRBJ2-7; 7 nucleotides match TRBD1. The V gene end was trimmed by 4 bases and the J gene end by 3 bases; junction bases not matched to a gene: 6. The V gene's germline CDR1 is LNHDA and CDR2 SQIVND (reference sequence). This CDR3 is 14 amino acids long. The CDR3 region has the DNA TGTGCCAGTAGTACGGGACAGAGAGACTACGAGCAGTACTTC. It translates to CASSTGQRDYEQYF.

This clone appeared once. V and J are TRBV6-5 and TRBJ2-1; TRBD1 is a possible D gene (6 bases). V lost 2 bases and J 4 bases, leaving 12 bases between the germline ends. Germline CDR1 is MNHEY and CDR2 is SVGAGI. CDR3 length: 15 residues. For the CDR3, the DNA is TGTGCCAGCAGTTACCTGGGGGCGGCTTACAATGAGCAGTTCTTC. As protein: CASSYLGAAYNEQFF.

The rearrangement uses TRBV6-5 and TRBJ2-5; no reliable D call. Germline CDR1 MNHEY, CDR2 SVGAGI. The CDR3 loop spans 14 amino acids. V was trimmed by 0 bases and J by 5 bases, leaving 10 bases between them. The CDR3 coding sequence is TGTGCCAGCAGTTACTCGTCGGTTAGGGAGACCCAGTACTTC. Its translation: CASSYSSVRETQYF.

V usage is TRBV28 and J usage is TRBJ1-1; D is undetermined. Trimming removed 7 bases from V and 4 bases from J, with 16 bases in between. Germline V CDR1 and CDR2: MDHEN, SYDVKM. This CDR3 spans 14 amino acids. This chain's CDR3 is CASTPRAVSTEAFF. CDR3 in DNA: TGTGCCAGCACCCCCCGGGCCGTAAGCACTGAAGCTTTCTTT.

The count of this clone is one. CDR3 bases: TGTGCCAGCAGCTTGGGAGGGGGGGCTTACAATGAGCAGTTCTTC. As protein: CASSLGGGAYNEQFF. The genes are TRBV5-4 and TRBJ2-1; D perhaps matches TRBD2 (7 bases). The CDR3 totals 15 residues. V dropped 0 bases and J dropped 4 bases, with 11 bases sitting between them. The germline V gene encodes CDR1 SGHNT and CDR2 YYREEE (reference sequence). Supplemented by reference TRBV5-4 and TRBJ2-1, the full variable domain reads ETGVTQSPTHLIKTRGQQVTLRCSSQSGHNTVSWYQQALGQGPQFIFQYYREEENGRGNFPPRFSGLQFPNYSSELNVNALELDDSALYLCASSLGGGAYNEQFFGPGTRLTVL.

The genes are TRBV12-1 and TRBJ2-1; the table's D call TRBD2 went unverified against the DNA. TRBV12-1 is a known pseudogene. The CDR3 has 15 residues. The CDR3 bases are TGTGCCAGCAGCTTTGTACCGGGGGAAAAAAATGAGCAGTTCTTC. Amino acids: CASSFVPGEKNEQFF.

The rearrangement joins TRBV5-5 to TRBJ2-7; perhaps TRBD2 as D (5 bases). Germline CDR1 reads SGHKS; CDR2 reads YYEKEE (reference sequence). V lost 2 bases, J lost 2 bases, and 11 bases lay in between. The CDR3 loop spans 14 amino acids. In DNA form, the CDR3 reads TGTGCCAGCAGCTTTCTCGCGGAGGCCTACGAGCAGTACTTC. This sequence encodes CASSFLAEAYEQYF.

The chain couples TRBV10-2 to TRBJ1-4; D uncertain. Germline V gives CDR1 WSHSY, CDR2 SAAADI. This CDR3 region has 12 residues. The V end was cut by 11 bases, the J end by 4 bases, with 11 bases between. DNA of the CDR3: TGCGCCGCCCTAGGTGTTAATGAAAAACTGTTTTTT. Protein sequence: CAALGVNEKLFF.

This clone was observed once. The chain is built from TRBV4-3 and TRBJ2-5, with D perhaps matching TRBD1 or TRBD2 (5 bases each). Germline-derived CDR1 and CDR2 are LGHNA and YSLEER. The ends were cut back, 1 base at V and 3 bases at J, with 9 bases in the middle. CDR3 length: 14 amino acids. Written as DNA, the CDR3 is TGCGCCAGCAGCCAAGTGGGGGACGAAGAGACCCAGTACTTC. Translated: CASSQVGDEETQYF.

The chain carries TRBV19 and TRBJ1-1, with a possible D match to TRBD1 (5 bases). Germline lookup yields CDR1 LNHDA and CDR2 SQIVND (reference sequence). The V end was cut by 4 bases, the J end by 0 bases, with 12 bases between. The CDR3 is 15 amino acids. CDR3 bases: TGTGCCAGTAGTACAGGGACGGCCTTGAACACTGAAGCTTTCTTT. Its protein product is CASSTGTALNTEAFF.

The chain employs TRBV7-2 and TRBJ2-1; 7 positions match TRBD2. Germline assignment: CDR1 SGHTA and CDR2 FQGNSA. V gave up 5 bases and J gave up 3 bases; unmatched junction bases: 4. This CDR3 contains 14 residues. CDR3 DNA sequence: TGTGCCAGCAGCCCCTCTAGCGGCTACAATGAGCAGTTCTTC. Translated: CASSPSSGYNEQFF.

This clone came up once. The rearrangement uses TRBV4-3 and TRBJ2-2; 8 bases match TRBD1. J was trimmed by 7 bases and V by 0 bases; bases with no gene match: 10. The CDR3 has 17 residues. Germline loops: CDR1 LGHNA, CDR2 YSLEER. The CDR3 coding sequence is TGCGCCAGCAGCCAAGATACCACAGGGGGAGTGTTCGGGGAGCTGTTTTTT. Protein: CASSQDTTGGVFGELFF.

V gene TRBV6-5 combines with J gene TRBJ1-2, with 8 bases that match TRBD1. V was pared by 6 bases and J by 8 bases, with 11 bases of the junction left unmatched. The CDR3 totals 14 residues. CDR1 and CDR2 (germline): MNHEY, SVGAGI. The CDR3 DNA reads TGTGCCAGCAGGCCAGGGGGCCCCGGTGGAGGCTACACCTTC. It codes for CASRPGGPGGGYTF.